This T cell receptor beta chain was identified in a study of cytomegalovirus exposure and HLA in healthy donors. The CDR3 is made up of 16 amino acids. Germline trimming cut 3 bases from V and 4 bases from J; bases unmatched to any gene: 8. Germline CDR1 is SGHNT and CDR2 is YYREEE (reference sequence). PCR involved 60 Vbeta and 13 Jbeta primers. Only in-frame clones appear in the TCRdb table, and some are missing; sequencing was by immunoSEQ multiplex PCR. The table shows 150,000 to 200,000 clones, with roughly 80% occurring only once. Sequenced input: PBMCs. The V call is TRBV5-4, the J call TRBJ2-7; 12 bases align to TRBD1. The receptor comes from a man aged 18-30 years in good health and CMV-seronegative. This CDR3 is CASSSGTGGLVYEQYF. CDR3 nucleotide sequence: TGTGCCAGCAGCTCCGGGACAGGGGGCCTTGTTTACGAGCAGTACTTC.